This record concerns one T cell receptor beta chain sequence. Its antigen is as yet unknown. Use of 60 Vbeta and 13 Jbeta primers characterized the PCR. The protocol was immunoSEQ multiplex PCR, while the TCRdb copy is restricted to in-frame clones and leaves out a portion. The sample shows about 120,000 clones, 79% of them seen only once. This record comes from a study of cytomegalovirus exposure and HLA in healthy donors. General study findings and limits: In a later analysis, HLA-C alleles had the fewest associated TCRs, DRB1 alleles the most. Cytomegalovirus-associated status was assigned to about 170 TCR beta chains. A previous analysis found most TCR beta V segments productive roughly 87% or roughly 30% of the time.

The CDR3 loop spans 14 amino acids. The V and J ends lost 4 bases and 3 bases respectively, with 13 bases between them. The germline CDR1 and CDR2 sequences are SGHRS and YFSETQ. These donors, healthy bone marrow donors, were studied. The receptor was derived from a man aged 25-45 years in good health and CMV-seropositive. The sample taken for sequencing was PBMCs. The chain uses TRBV5-1 and TRBJ1-1; D is undetermined. CDR3 sequence (DNA): TGCGCCAGCAGCGCCAGTCGCGGCCACACTGAAGCTTTCTTT. Amino acids: CASSASRGHTEAFF.